These 7 T cell receptor beta chains share one sample of origin, sequenced in a study of shared clonotypes between healthy human individuals. The table came from immunoSEQ multiplex PCR; TCRdb's copy has only in-frame clones and leaves some out. The sample records some 2 million clones, 90% to 95% being singletons. The sample taken for sequencing was naive CD4+ T cells sorted from blood. Subset here: CD45RA+ positively selected. The source is a man aged 18 to 29 in good health.

This sequence joins TRBV4-2 and TRBJ2-7; D possibly matches TRBD1 or TRBD2 (5 bases each). V was shortened by 0 bases and J by 6 bases, with 12 bases between the two germline ends. This CDR3 contains 14 residues. Germline lookup yields CDR1 LGHNA and CDR2 YNFKEQ. The CDR3 sequence is CASSQEGVAGEQYF. DNA of the CDR3: TGTGCCAGCAGCCAAGAAGGGGTGGCGGGCGAGCAGTACTTC.

The chain has TRBV29-1 and TRBJ1-1; 8 bases are a match to TRBD1. V gave up 6 bases and J gave up 5 bases; unmatched junction bases: 2. CDR1 SQVTM and CDR2 ANQGSEA come from the germline V gene. The CDR3 covers 11 residues. CDR3 in amino acids: CSVHRGTEAFF. The DNA of the CDR3 is TGCAGCGTCCACAGGGGGACTGAAGCTTTCTTT.

About this clone itself: Other DNA sequences in this specimen translate into the identical CDR3. The chain is built from TRBV5-4 and TRBJ1-1; TRBD1 aligns across 7 bases. V was clipped by 1 base and J by 1 base; unmatched bases: 1. From germline, CDR1 is SGHNT and CDR2 YYREEE (reference sequence). The CDR3 extends over 14 amino acids. The chain's CDR3 is CASSLNRGNTEAFF. CDR3 nucleotide sequence: TGTGCCAGCAGCTTGAACAGGGGGAACACTGAAGCTTTCTTT.

Of note for this clone: The same CDR3 also results from other DNA sequences found in this sample. V usage is TRBV4-3 and J usage is TRBJ1-1; D is unresolved. The CDR3 is 14 amino acids. Germline V CDR1 and CDR2: LGHNA, YSLEER. V dropped 0 bases and J dropped 0 bases, with 5 bases sitting between them. The CDR3 protein is CASSQDRVNTEAFF. The CDR3 DNA is TGCGCCAGCAGCCAAGATAGAGTGAACACTGAAGCTTTCTTT.

V and J are TRBV5-1 and TRBJ2-1; D may match TRBD1 or TRBD2 (5 bases each). The CDR3 runs 13 residues. Trimming took 4 bases from V and 7 from J, leaving 12 bases between them. The V gene's germline CDR1 is SGHRS and CDR2 YFSETQ. The CDR3 region is CASSTGTDNEQFF. DNA for the CDR3: TGCGCCAGCAGCACCGGGACGGATAATGAGCAGTTCTTC.

To note about this clone: The sample contains more than one DNA sequence encoding this CDR3. V is TRBV5-1 and J is TRBJ2-7, with D possibly TRBD1 on 6 matching bases. CDR3 length: 14 residues. The germline V and J ends were trimmed by 0 bases and 1 base, with 8 bases remaining between them. The germline V gene has CDR1 SGHRS and CDR2 YFSETQ. The CDR3 sequence: CASSLDGTSYEQYF. The CDR3 DNA reads as TGCGCCAGCAGCTTGGATGGGACATCCTACGAGCAGTACTTC.

The CDR3 region is CASSQGGVAGGPHEQYF. In nucleotides, the CDR3 is TGTGCCAGCAGCCAAGGAGGGGTAGCGGGAGGGCCCCACGAGCAGTACTTC. The chain joins TRBV14 to TRBJ2-7; TRBD2 agrees at 11 bases. Germline V gene data show CDR1 as SGHDN and CDR2 as FVKESK. This CDR3 contains 17 residues. The junction had 10 bases not matched to a gene; V was cut back by 1 base and J by 5 bases.